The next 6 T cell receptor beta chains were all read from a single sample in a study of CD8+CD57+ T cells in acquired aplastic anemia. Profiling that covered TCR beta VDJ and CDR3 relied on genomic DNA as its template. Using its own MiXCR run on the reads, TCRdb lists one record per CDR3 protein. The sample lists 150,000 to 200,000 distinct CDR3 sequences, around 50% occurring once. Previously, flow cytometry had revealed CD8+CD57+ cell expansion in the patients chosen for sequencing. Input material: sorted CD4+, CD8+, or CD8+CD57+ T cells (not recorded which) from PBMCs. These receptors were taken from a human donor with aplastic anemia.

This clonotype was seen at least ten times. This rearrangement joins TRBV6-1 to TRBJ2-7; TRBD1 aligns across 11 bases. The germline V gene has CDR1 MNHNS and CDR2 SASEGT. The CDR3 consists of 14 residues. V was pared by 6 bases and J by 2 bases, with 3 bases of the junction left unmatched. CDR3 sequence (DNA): TGTGCCAGCAGAGGACAGGGGGCGGCCTACGAGCAGTACTTC. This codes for CASRGQGAAYEQYF.

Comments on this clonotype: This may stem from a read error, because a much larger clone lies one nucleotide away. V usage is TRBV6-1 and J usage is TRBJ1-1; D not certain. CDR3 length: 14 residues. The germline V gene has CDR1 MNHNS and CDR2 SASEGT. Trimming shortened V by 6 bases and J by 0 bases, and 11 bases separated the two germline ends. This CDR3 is CASRVTSLNTEAFF. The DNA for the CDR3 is TGTGCCAGCAGGGTTACGAGTCTGAACACTGAAGCTTTCTTT.

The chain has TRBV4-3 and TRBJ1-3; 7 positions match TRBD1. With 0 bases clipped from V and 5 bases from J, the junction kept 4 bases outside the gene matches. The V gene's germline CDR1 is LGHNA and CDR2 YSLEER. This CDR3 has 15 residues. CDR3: CASSQERDSRNTIYF. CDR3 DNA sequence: TGCGCCAGCAGCCAAGAAAGGGACAGTAGAAACACCATATATTTT.

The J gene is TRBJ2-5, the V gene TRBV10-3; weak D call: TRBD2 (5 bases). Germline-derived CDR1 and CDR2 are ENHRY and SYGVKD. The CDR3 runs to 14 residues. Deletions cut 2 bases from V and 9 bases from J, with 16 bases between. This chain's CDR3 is CAISEGLVNQPQYF. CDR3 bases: TGTGCCATCAGTGAGGGACTTGTCAATCAGCCCCAGTACTTC.

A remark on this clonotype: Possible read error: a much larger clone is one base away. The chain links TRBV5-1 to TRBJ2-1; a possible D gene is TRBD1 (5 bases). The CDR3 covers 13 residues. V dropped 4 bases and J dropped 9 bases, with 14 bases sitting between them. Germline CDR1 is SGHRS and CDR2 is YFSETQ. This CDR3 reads CASSGIGVAEQFF. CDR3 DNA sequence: TGCGCCAGCAGCGGCATAGGGGTTGCTGAGCAGTTCTTC.

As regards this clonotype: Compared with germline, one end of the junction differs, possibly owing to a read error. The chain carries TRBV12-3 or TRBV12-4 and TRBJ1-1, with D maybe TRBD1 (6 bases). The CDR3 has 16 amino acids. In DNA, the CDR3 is TGTGCCAGCAGTCACTCAACAGGGTTAGGGAACACTGGAGCTTTCTTT. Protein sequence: CASSHSTGLGNTGAFF.